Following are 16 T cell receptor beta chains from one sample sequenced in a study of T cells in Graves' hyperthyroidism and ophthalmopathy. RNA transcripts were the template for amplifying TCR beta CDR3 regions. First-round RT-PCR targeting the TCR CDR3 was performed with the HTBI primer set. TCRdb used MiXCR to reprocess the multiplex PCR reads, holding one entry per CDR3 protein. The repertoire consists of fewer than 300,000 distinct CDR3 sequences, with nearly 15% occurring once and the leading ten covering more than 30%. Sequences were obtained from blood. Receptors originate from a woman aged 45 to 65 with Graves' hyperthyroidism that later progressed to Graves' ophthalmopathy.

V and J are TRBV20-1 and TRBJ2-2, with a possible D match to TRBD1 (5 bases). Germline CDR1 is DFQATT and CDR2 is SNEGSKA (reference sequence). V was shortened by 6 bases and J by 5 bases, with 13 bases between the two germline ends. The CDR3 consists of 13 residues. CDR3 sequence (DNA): TGCAGTGCCCCCCGTAAGGGGACCGGGGAGCTGTTTTTT. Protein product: CSAPRKGTGELFF.

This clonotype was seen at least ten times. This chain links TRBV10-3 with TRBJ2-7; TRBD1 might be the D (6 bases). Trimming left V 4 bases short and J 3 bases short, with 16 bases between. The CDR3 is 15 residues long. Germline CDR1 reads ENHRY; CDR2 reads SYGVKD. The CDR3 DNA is TGTGCCATCAGTGGTCCCGAGACAGGAATCTACGAGCAGTACTTC. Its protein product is CAISGPETGIYEQYF.

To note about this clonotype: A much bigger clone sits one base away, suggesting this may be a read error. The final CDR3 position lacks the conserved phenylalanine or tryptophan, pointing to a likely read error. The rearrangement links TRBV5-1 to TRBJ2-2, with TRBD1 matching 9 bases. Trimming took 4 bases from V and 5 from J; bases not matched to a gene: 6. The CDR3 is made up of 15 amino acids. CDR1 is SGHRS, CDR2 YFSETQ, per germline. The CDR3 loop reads CASSDFGQGTGELFS. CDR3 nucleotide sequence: TGCGCCAGCAGCGATTTTGGACAGGGGACCGGGGAGCTGTTTTCT.

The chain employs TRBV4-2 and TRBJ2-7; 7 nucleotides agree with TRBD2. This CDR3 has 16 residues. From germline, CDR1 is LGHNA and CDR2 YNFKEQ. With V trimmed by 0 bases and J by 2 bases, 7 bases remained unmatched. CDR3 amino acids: CASSQDGGVTTYEQYF. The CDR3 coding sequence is TGTGCCAGCAGCCAAGATGGGGGGGTTACAACCTACGAGCAGTACTTC.

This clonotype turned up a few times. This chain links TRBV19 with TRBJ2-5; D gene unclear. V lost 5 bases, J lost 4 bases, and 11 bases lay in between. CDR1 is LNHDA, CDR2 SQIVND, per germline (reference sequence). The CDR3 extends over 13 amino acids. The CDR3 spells CASSPMPSETQYF. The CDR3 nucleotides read TGTGCCAGTAGTCCCATGCCATCAGAGACCCAGTACTTC.

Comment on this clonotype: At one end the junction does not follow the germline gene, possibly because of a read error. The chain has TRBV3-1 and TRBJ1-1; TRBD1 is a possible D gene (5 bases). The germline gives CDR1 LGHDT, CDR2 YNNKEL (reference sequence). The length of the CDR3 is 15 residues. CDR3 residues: CAGSQMDTWDTEAFF. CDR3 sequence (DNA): TGTGCCGGCAGCCAAATGGACACCTGGGACACTGAAGCTTTCTTT.

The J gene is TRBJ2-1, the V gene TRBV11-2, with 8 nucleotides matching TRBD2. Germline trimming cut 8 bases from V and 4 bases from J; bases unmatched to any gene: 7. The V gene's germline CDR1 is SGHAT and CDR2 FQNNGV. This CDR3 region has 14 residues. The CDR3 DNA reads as TGTGCCAGCCTCAAGCGGGAGAGGTACAATGAGCAGTTCTTC. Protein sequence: CASLKRERYNEQFF.

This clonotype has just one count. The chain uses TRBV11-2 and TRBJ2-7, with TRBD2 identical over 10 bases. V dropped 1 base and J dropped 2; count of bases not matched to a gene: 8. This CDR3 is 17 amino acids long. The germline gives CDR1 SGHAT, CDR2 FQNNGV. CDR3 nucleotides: TGTGCCAGCAGCTTAGGGTCTAGCGGGAGTCGGGCCTACGAGCAGTACTTC. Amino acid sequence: CASSLGSSGSRAYEQYF.

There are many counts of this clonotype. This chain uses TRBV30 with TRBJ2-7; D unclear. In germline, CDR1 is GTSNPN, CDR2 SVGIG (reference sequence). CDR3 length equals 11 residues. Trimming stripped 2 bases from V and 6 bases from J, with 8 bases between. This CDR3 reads CAWSRAGEQYF. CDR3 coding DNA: TGTGCCTGGAGTCGTGCCGGCGAGCAGTACTTC.

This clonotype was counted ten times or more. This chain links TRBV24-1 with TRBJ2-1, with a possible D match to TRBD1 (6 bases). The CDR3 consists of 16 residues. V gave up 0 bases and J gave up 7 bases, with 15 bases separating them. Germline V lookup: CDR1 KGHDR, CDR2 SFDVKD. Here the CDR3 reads CATSDLQGNGKNEQFF. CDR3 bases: TGTGCCACCAGTGATTTGCAGGGGAATGGTAAGAATGAGCAGTTCTTC.

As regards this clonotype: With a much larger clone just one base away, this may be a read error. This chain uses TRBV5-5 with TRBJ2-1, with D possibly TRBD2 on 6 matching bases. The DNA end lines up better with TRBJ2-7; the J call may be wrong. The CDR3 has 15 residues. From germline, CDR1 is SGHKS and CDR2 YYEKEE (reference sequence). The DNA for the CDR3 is TGTGCCAGCAGCGCCGGGACTCCCTCCTACAATGAGCAGTACTTC. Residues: CASSAGTPSYNEQYF.

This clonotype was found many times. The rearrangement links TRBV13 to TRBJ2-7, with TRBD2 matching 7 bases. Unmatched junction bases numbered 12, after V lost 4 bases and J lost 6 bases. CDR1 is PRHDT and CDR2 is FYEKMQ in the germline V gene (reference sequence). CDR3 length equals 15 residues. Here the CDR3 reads CASSSNGGEGPEQYF. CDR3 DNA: TGTGCCAGCAGCTCTAATGGCGGGGAGGGGCCCGAGCAGTACTTC.

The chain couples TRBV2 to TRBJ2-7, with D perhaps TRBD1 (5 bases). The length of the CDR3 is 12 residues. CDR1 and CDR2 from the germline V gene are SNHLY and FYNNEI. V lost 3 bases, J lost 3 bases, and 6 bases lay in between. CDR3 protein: CASSDQGYEQYF. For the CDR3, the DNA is TGTGCCAGCAGTGACCAGGGCTACGAGCAGTACTTC. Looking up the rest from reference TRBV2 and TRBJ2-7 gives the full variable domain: EPEVTQTPSHQVTQMGQEVILRCVPISNHLYFYWYRQILGQKVEFLVSFYNNEISEKSEIFDDQFSVERPDGSNFTLKIRSTKLEDSAMYFCASSDQGYEQYFGPGTRLTVT.

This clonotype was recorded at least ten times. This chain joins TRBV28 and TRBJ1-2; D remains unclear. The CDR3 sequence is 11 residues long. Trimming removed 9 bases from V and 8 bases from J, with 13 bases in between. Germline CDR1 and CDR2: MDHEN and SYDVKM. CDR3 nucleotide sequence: TGTGCCAGTAACTGGGGTGGGGGCTACACCTTC. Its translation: CASNWGGGYTF.

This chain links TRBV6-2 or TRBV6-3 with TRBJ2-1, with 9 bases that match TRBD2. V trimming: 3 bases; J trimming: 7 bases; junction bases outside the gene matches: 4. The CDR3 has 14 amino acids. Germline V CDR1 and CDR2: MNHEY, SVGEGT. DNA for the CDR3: TGTGCCAGCAGTTATGCGGGGGGGGGGAATGAGCAGTTCTTC. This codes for CASSYAGGGNEQFF.

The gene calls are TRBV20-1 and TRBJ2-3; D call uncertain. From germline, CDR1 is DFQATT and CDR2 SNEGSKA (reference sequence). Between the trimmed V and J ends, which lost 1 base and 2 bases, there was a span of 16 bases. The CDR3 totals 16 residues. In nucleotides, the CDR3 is TGCAGTGCTAGAGGCATTCCGATGTGGGACACAGATACGCAGTATTTT. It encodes CSARGIPMWDTDTQYF.